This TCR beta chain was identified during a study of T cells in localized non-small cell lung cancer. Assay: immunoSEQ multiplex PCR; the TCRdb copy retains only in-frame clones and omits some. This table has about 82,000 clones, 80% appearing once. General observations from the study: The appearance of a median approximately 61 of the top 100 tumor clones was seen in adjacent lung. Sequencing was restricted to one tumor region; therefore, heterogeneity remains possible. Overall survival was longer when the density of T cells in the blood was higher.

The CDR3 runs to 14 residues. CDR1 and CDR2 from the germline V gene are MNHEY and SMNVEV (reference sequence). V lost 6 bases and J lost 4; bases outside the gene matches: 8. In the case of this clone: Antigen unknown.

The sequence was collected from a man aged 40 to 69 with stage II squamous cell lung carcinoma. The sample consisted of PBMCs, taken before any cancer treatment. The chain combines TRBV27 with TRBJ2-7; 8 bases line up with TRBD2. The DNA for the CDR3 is TGTGCCAGCAGCCCCCGGGGGGGATTATACGAGCAGTACTTC. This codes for CASSPRGGLYEQYF.